What follows are 11 T cell receptor beta chains derived from one specimen sequenced in a study of shared clonotypes between healthy human individuals. Produced via immunoSEQ multiplex PCR; TCRdb's table is partial and in-frame only. Of 2,500,000 or so clones listed, roughly nine tenths were seen once; the top ten hold 0.13% to 0.15%. The sequenced material came from naive CD4+ T cells sorted from blood. Subset indicated: CD45RA+ positively selected. The receptors originated from a man younger than 35 in good health.

Concerning this clone itself: The sample has other DNA sequences that encode this CDR3 too. The gene calls are TRBV5-1 and TRBJ1-2; 9 bases align to TRBD1. The CDR3 totals 13 residues. Trimming removed 4 bases from V and 8 bases from J; junction bases left unmatched: 6. The germline V gene has CDR1 SGHRS and CDR2 YFSETQ. This CDR3 is CASSPDRGGGYTF. The CDR3 coding sequence is TGCGCCAGCAGCCCGGACAGGGGAGGCGGCTACACCTTC.

This clone was seen once. The V and J genes are TRBV18 and TRBJ2-3; D tentatively fits TRBD1 or TRBD2 (5 bases each). The CDR3 is 14 residues long. V shed 6 bases and J shed 3 bases, with 13 bases lying between them. Germline loops: CDR1 KGHSH, CDR2 LQKENI. Here the CDR3 reads CASSPGAPTDTQYF. The CDR3 region has the DNA TGTGCCAGCTCTCCCGGGGCCCCGACAGATACGCAGTATTTT.

The V call is TRBV7-9, the J call TRBJ1-2; 7 bases map to TRBD1. Germline CDR1 and CDR2: SEHNR and FQNEAQ (reference sequence). This CDR3 region has 14 residues. The J segment lost 5 bases and the V segment lost 5 bases, leaving 8 bases of the junction unmatched. The CDR3 bases are TGTGCCAGCAGCACGCGACAGGGTTGGTATGGCTACACCTTC. Translated: CASSTRQGWYGYTF.

This rearrangement joins TRBV14 to TRBJ2-3, with a tentative D call TRBD1 (6 bases). There are 13 residues in the CDR3. The V end lost 4 bases, the J end lost 10 bases, and 15 bases lay between the germline ends. Per the germline V gene, CDR1 is SGHDN and CDR2 is FVKESK. The CDR3 bases are TGTGCCAGCAGCCTGGACAGTCTCAGGGCGCAGTATTTT. It yields the protein CASSLDSLRAQYF. Looking up the rest from reference TRBV14 and TRBJ2-3 gives the full variable domain: EAGVTQFPSHSVIEKGQTVTLRCDPISGHDNLYWYRRVMGKEIKFLLHFVKESKQDESGMPNNRFLAERTGGTYSTLKVQPAELEDSGVYFCASSLDSLRAQYFGPGTRLTVL.

The V and J genes are TRBV18 and TRBJ2-7, with 8 bases fitting TRBD1. This CDR3 is 14 amino acids long. CDR1 is KGHSH, CDR2 LQKENI, per germline. J lost 4 bases, V lost 6 bases, and 8 bases had no gene match. The chain's CDR3 is CASSLSGTGYEQYF. The CDR3 DNA follows: TGTGCCAGCTCCCTATCCGGGACAGGTTACGAGCAGTACTTC.

The rearrangement links TRBV5-1 to TRBJ2-5; D unclear. The end of the DNA is better explained by TRBJ2-7, so the J call may be wrong. The CDR3 has 13 amino acids. The germline V gene has CDR1 SGHRS and CDR2 YFSETQ. The CDR3 protein is CASSLGNSYEQYF. As DNA, the CDR3 is TGCGCCAGCAGCTTGGGAAACAGCTACGAGCAGTACTTC.

The chain employs TRBV10-3 and TRBJ1-6, with 10 bases matching TRBD1. This CDR3 spans 17 amino acids. Trimming cost V 2 bases and J 9 bases; bases outside gene matches: 10. In germline, CDR1 is ENHRY, CDR2 SYGVKD. The chain's CDR3 is CAISERGPGQGTSPLHF. The CDR3, as DNA: TGTGCCATCAGTGAGCGGGGACCGGGACAGGGGACTTCACCCCTCCACTTT.

This sequence joins TRBV4-1 and TRBJ2-5; D call uncertain. This CDR3 region has 15 residues. Looked up from germline, CDR1 is MGHRA and CDR2 is YSYEKL. Between the trimmed V and J ends, which lost 7 bases and 2 bases, there was a span of 17 bases. The DNA for the CDR3 is TGCGCCAGCACCCTTACTGAGGCGTCTCAAGAGACCCAGTACTTC. Translation gives CASTLTEASQETQYF.

This sequence joins TRBV6-1 and TRBJ2-7; perhaps TRBD2 as D (5 bases). The CDR3 has 13 amino acids. Germline CDR1 is MNHNS and CDR2 is SASEGT. V dropped 8 bases and J dropped 4 bases, with 15 bases sitting between them. Here the CDR3 reads CASLRPGGYEQYF. The CDR3 bases are TGTGCCAGCCTAAGACCGGGCGGGTACGAGCAGTACTTC.

Concerning this clone: The sample has other DNA sequences that encode this CDR3 too. V and J are TRBV11-2 and TRBJ1-2; D gene uncertain. The CDR3 is made up of 13 amino acids. Trimming removed 3 bases from V and 1 base from J, with 6 bases in between. Germline loops: CDR1 SGHAT, CDR2 FQNNGV. The CDR3: CASSFGSNYGYTF. CDR3 in DNA: TGTGCCAGCAGCTTTGGCAGTAACTATGGCTACACCTTC.

This sequence joins TRBV7-9 and TRBJ2-5; TRBD1 might be the D (6 bases). With 5 bases removed from V and 4 bases from J, the gap between germline ends came to 23 bases. Germline V gene data show CDR1 as SEHNR and CDR2 as FQNEAQ (reference sequence). CDR3 length equals 17 residues. In DNA, the CDR3 is TGTGCCAGCAGCCGAAGGGGAGTTGTGGGGGCGCGAGAGACCCAGTACTTC. Translating it yields CASSRRGVVGARETQYF.